The 20 T cell receptor beta chains presented below share a single source sample, sequenced in a study of CD8 T cells in Susac syndrome. A quantity of about 0.5 to 1 ug RNA underwent reverse transcription using random hexamers. TCRdb re-called the immunoSEQ multiplex PCR reads through MiXCR, storing one row per CDR3 protein. The repertoire includes some 150,000 distinct CDR3 sequences, approximately 94% of them detected once, and over 0.07% sits in the top ten. Source material: CD4+ T cells from PBMCs. These receptor sequences come from a human donor in good health.

The chain couples TRBV5-4 to TRBJ2-3; 12 bases line up with TRBD1. This CDR3 is 16 amino acids long. Trimming took 2 bases from V and 4 from J; bases not matched to a gene: 5. Per the germline V gene, CDR1 is SGHNT and CDR2 is YYREEE (reference sequence). CDR3 in DNA: TGTGCCAGCAGCTTTCCCGGGACAGGGGGCGCAGATACGCAGTATTTT. This gives the protein CASSFPGTGGADTQYF.

The sample holds one count of this clonotype. The chain couples TRBV12-3 or TRBV12-4 to TRBJ1-1; the D is unclear. The V end was cut by 9 bases, the J end by 8 bases, with 19 bases between. This CDR3 contains 13 residues. The CDR3: CASNDGKTREAFF. Written as DNA, the CDR3 is TGTGCCAGTAATGACGGCAAGACAAGGGAAGCTTTCTTT.

The rearrangement uses TRBV12-5 and TRBJ2-1; 7 positions agree with TRBD1. This CDR3 comprises 17 residues. Germline CDR1 and CDR2: LGHNT and FRNRAP. V dropped 5 bases and J dropped 5; count of bases not matched to a gene: 15. CDR3 nucleotide sequence: TGTGCTAGTGGTCTGCGACAGGGTGGCATGTCCCACAATGAGCAGTTCTTC. Its translation: CASGLRQGGMSHNEQFF.

The rearrangement joins TRBV7-8 to TRBJ2-7; no reliable D call. The CDR3 sequence is 11 residues long. CDR1 is SGHVS, CDR2 FQNEAQ, per germline. V gave up 4 bases and J gave up 7 bases, with 8 bases separating them. CDR3 amino acids: CASSSAGEQYF. In nucleotides, the CDR3 is TGTGCCAGCAGCTCCGCCGGGGAGCAGTACTTC.

This clonotype was seen a single time. The chain carries TRBV4-1 and TRBJ1-1; 7 nucleotides agree with TRBD1. The germline gives CDR1 MGHRA, CDR2 YSYEKL. With V trimmed by 4 bases and J by 3 bases, 8 bases remained unmatched. The CDR3 length is 15 residues. The CDR3 protein is CASSRPGGADTEAFF. The CDR3 nucleotides read TGCGCCAGCAGCCGACCAGGGGGGGCGGACACTGAAGCTTTCTTT.

The rearrangement joins TRBV7-2 to TRBJ2-3; D may be TRBD1 (6 bases). With 3 bases removed from V and 1 base from J, the gap between germline ends came to 11 bases. The CDR3 is made up of 15 amino acids. The germline gives CDR1 SGHTA, CDR2 FQGNSA. The CDR3 coding sequence is TGTGCCAGCAGCTTTGGTGGACAGCGCACAGATACGCAGTATTTT. Its translation is CASSFGGQRTDTQYF.

This chain joins TRBV4-1 and TRBJ1-1, with D possibly matching TRBD1 (6 bases). Trimming shortened V by 0 bases and J by 6 bases, and 23 bases separated the two germline ends. Germline values: CDR1 MGHRA, CDR2 YSYEKL. The CDR3 is 18 amino acids. The CDR3 region is CASSQDRTDPLWLAEAFF. The CDR3 nucleotides are TGCGCCAGCAGCCAAGATAGGACAGATCCTTTATGGTTAGCTGAAGCTTTCTTT.

The rearrangement links TRBV2 to TRBJ2-1, with D uncertain. The germline V and J ends were trimmed by 7 bases and 6 bases, with 10 bases remaining between them. This CDR3 contains 12 residues. Germline-derived CDR1 and CDR2 are SNHLY and FYNNEI. CDR3: CASKGNSNEQFF. CDR3 sequence (DNA): TGTGCCAGCAAAGGAAATTCCAATGAGCAGTTCTTC.

The chain joins TRBV18 to TRBJ2-3; 7 bases match TRBD1. Germline-derived CDR1 and CDR2 are KGHSH and LQKENI. Unmatched junction bases numbered 4, after V lost 3 bases and J lost 1 base. The CDR3 covers 15 residues. CDR3 protein: CASSPDRARTDTQYF. The CDR3, as DNA: TGTGCCAGCTCACCCGACAGGGCCCGCACAGATACGCAGTATTTT.

CDR3 loop: CASSIQENTGELFF. As DNA, the CDR3 is TGCGCCAGCAGCATCCAGGAGAACACCGGGGAGCTGTTTTTT. The J gene is TRBJ2-2, the V gene TRBV5-1; D remains unclear. Germline V gene sequence: CDR1 SGHRS, CDR2 YFSETQ. V shed 4 bases and J shed 1 base, with 8 bases lying between them. This CDR3 has 14 residues.

The chain couples TRBV20-1 to TRBJ1-2; 7 bases map to TRBD1. Germline V lookup: CDR1 DFQATT, CDR2 SNEGSKA (reference sequence). This CDR3 region has 13 residues. V was clipped by 3 bases and J by 0 bases; unmatched bases: 1. CDR3 nucleotides: TGCAGTGCTAGGACAGGGACTAACTATGGCTACACCTTC. Protein sequence: CSARTGTNYGYTF.

V usage is TRBV2 and J usage is TRBJ1-2, with 8 bases that match TRBD1. The CDR3 has 15 amino acids. V dropped 2 bases and J dropped 5; count of bases not matched to a gene: 7. The V gene's germline CDR1 is SNHLY and CDR2 FYNNEI. The DNA of the CDR3 is TGTGCCAGCAGTGAAAGCCAGGGGGCCCTTTATGGCTACACCTTC. It codes for CASSESQGALYGYTF.

This clonotype appeared a single time. The chain couples TRBV25-1 to TRBJ1-1; 9 nucleotides align to TRBD1. The germline V gene has CDR1 MGHDK and CDR2 SYGVNS. V lost 4 bases and J lost 12; bases outside the gene matches: 6. The CDR3 length is 12 residues. The CDR3: CASSVPGQGSFF. In DNA form, the CDR3 reads TGTGCCAGCAGTGTGCCGGGACAGGGCTCTTTCTTT. Drawing the rest from reference TRBV25-1 and TRBJ1-1, the complete variable domain is EADIYQTPRYLVIGTGKKITLECSQTMGHDKMYWYQQDPGMELHLIHYSYGVNSTEKGDLSSESTVSRIRTEHFPLTLESARPSHTSQYLCASSVPGQGSFFGQGTRLTVV.

The chain combines TRBV20-1 with TRBJ2-6; 8 bases match TRBD1. This CDR3 has 17 amino acids. CDR1 is DFQATT, CDR2 SNEGSKA, per germline (reference sequence). After removal of 0 bases from V and 0 bases from J, the junction contained 4 bases not matched to a gene. The CDR3 is CSARDRGQRSGANVLTF. The CDR3 nucleotides read TGCAGTGCTAGAGACAGGGGGCAGCGCTCTGGGGCCAACGTCCTGACTTTC.

The chain couples TRBV6-6 to TRBJ1-2, with a possible D match to TRBD1 (5 bases). V was trimmed by 0 bases and J by 8 bases, leaving 13 bases between them. The CDR3 runs 14 residues. Germline CDR1 MNHNY, CDR2 SVGAGI (reference sequence). Here the CDR3 reads CASSYSSRDEGYTF. The CDR3 region has the DNA TGTGCCAGCAGTTACTCGAGCAGGGATGAGGGCTACACCTTC.

The V gene is TRBV24-1, the J gene TRBJ2-1, with TRBD2 matching 7 bases. This CDR3 has 16 residues. Unmatched junction bases numbered 2, after V lost 1 base and J lost 0 bases. Germline values: CDR1 KGHDR, CDR2 SFDVKD. CDR3 in DNA: TGTGCCACCAGTGATTTTGCTAGCGGCTCCTACAATGAGCAGTTCTTC. Residues: CATSDFASGSYNEQFF.

This clonotype was counted a single time. The chain uses TRBV30 and TRBJ2-1; D remains ambiguous. V lost 0 bases and J lost 5, with 8 bases in between. This CDR3 has 13 residues. The V gene's germline CDR1 is GTSNPN and CDR2 SVGIG (reference sequence). CDR3 nucleotides: TGTGCCTGGAGTGTACGAGCTGACAATGAGCAGTTCTTC. Translating it yields CAWSVRADNEQFF.

The gene calls are TRBV30 and TRBJ2-2; no reliable D call. There are 14 residues in the CDR3. V lost 3 bases to trimming and J lost 1 base, with 9 bases between them. From germline, CDR1 is GTSNPN and CDR2 SVGIG (reference sequence). CDR3 residues: CAWRSAGNTGELFF. The CDR3 region has the DNA TGTGCCTGGAGATCAGCCGGGAACACCGGGGAGCTGTTTTTT.

V is TRBV12-3 or TRBV12-4 and J is TRBJ1-1; D is unresolved. The V and J ends lost 6 bases and 1 base respectively, with 18 bases between them. The CDR3 length is 16 residues. CDR3 sequence: CASSRRRESKNTEAFF. The CDR3 DNA reads TGTGCCAGCAGCCGTAGACGGGAATCGAAGAACACTGAAGCTTTCTTT.

The rearrangement uses TRBV5-1 and TRBJ2-1; D not certain. Trimming cost V 1 base and J 10 bases, with 15 bases left between them. The CDR3 is made up of 14 amino acids. Germline V lookup: CDR1 SGHRS, CDR2 YFSETQ. CDR3 sequence: CASSLRVDLTEQFF. The CDR3 DNA reads TGCGCCAGCAGCTTGAGGGTGGACCTGACCGAGCAGTTCTTC.